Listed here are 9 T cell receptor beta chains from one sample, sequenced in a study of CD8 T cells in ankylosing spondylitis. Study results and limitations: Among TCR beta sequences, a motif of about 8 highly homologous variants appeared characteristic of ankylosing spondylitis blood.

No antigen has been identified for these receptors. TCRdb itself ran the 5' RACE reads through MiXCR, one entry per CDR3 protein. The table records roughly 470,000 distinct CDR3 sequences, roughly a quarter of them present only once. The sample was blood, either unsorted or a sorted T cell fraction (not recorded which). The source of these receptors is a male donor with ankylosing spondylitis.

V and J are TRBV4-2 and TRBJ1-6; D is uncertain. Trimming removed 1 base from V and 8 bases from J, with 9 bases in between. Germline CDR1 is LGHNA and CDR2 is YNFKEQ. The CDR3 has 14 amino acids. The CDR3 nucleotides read TGTGCCAGCAGCCAAGTTATGGTGGATTCACCCCTCCACTTT. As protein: CASSQVMVDSPLHF.

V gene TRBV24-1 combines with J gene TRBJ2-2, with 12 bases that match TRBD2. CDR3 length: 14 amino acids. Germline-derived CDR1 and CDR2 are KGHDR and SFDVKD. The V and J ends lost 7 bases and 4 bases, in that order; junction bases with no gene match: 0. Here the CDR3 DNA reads TGTGCCACCAGGGGACTAGCGGGCACCGGGGAGCTGTTTTTT. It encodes CATRGLAGTGELFF.

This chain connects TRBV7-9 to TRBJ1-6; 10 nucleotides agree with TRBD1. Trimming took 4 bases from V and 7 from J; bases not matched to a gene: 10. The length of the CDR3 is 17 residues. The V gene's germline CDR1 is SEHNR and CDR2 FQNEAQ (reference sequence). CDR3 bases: TGTGCCAGCAGCTCGCAAGTCGTGGGACAGGGGAATTCACCCCTCCACTTT. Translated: CASSSQVVGQGNSPLHF.

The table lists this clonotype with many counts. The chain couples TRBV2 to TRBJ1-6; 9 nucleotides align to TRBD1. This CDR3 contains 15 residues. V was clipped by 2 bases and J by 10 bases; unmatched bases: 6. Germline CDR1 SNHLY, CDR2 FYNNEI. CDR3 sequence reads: CASSERGTGFSPLHF. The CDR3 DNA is TGTGCCAGCAGTGAAAGGGGGACAGGGTTCTCACCCCTCCACTTT. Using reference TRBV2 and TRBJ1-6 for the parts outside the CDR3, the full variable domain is EPEVTQTPSHQVTQMGQEVILRCVPISNHLYFYWYRQILGQKVEFLVSFYNNEISEKSEIFDDQFSVERPDGSNFTLKIRSTKLEDSAMYFCASSERGTGFSPLHFGNGTRLTVT.

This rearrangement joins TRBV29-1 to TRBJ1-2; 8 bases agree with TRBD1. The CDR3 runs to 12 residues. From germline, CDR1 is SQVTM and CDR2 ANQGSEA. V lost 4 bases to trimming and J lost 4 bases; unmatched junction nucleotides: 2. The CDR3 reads CSVGQGAYGYTF. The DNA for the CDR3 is TGCAGCGTTGGGCAGGGGGCCTATGGCTACACCTTC.

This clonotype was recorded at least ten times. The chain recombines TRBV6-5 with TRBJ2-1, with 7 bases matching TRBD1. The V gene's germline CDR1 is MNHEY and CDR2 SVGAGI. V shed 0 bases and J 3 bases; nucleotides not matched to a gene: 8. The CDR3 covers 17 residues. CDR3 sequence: CASSYSSPRGIYNEQFF. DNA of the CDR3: TGTGCCAGCAGTTACTCGTCCCCCAGGGGGATCTACAATGAGCAGTTCTTC.

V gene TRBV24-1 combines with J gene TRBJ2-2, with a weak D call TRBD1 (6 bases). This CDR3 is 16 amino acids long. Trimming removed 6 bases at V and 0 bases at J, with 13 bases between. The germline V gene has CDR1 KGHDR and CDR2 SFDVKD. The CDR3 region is CATSNQDRTNTGELFF. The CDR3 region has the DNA TGTGCCACCAGTAACCAGGACAGAACGAACACCGGGGAGCTGTTTTTT.

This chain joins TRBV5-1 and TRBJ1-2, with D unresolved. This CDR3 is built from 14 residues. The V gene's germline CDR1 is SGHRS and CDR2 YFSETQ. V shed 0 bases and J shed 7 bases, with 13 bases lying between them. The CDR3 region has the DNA TGCGCCAGCAGCTTGGGTACGGAGGTCGGTGGCTACACCTTC. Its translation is CASSLGTEVGGYTF.

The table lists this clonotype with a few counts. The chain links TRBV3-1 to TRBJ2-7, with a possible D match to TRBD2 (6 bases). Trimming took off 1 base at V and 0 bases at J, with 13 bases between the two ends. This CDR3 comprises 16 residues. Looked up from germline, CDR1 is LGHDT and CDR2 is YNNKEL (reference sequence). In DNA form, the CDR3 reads TGTGCCAGCAGCCAAGTGACGGGAGTCTTCTCCTACGAGCAGTACTTC. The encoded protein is CASSQVTGVFSYEQYF.